The rows below give T cell receptor beta chains drawn from one sample of a study of blood T cell repertoires in COVID-19. Profiled with immunoSEQ multiplex PCR; TCRdb holds only in-frame clones, not every one. The top ten hold about 9.4% of the sample, which has over 130,000 clones, roughly 80% seen once. The sample comprised peripheral blood. The receptors come from a woman in her 50s with active or convalescent COVID-19. Both conserved end residues are part of each CDR3. The order of the fields is clone size, J gene, D gene, CDR3 length, V gene, CDR3 DNA, CDR3 protein. The D gene is left open where the match is weak. The size field is filled for only some rows; it gives once, few, many or a size class.

>few|TRBJ2-7|TRBD2|15|TRBV7-2
TGTGCCAGCAGCTTAACTAGCGGTAGCTCCTACGAGCAGTACTTC
CASSLTSGSSYEQYF
>-|TRBJ2-6|-|15|TRBV28
TGTGCCAGCAGTTTACGCGGGTTCGGGGCCAACGTCCTGACTTTC
CASSLRGFGANVLTF
>-|TRBJ1-2|-|13|TRBV12-3/TRBV12-4
TGTGCCAGCAGTTTGTCCGGGGGAGATGGCTACACCTTC
CASSLSGGDGYTF
>-|TRBJ2-3|TRBD1|15|TRBV11-2
TGTGCCAGCAGCTCGCAGGGGGCTAGCACAGATACGCAGTATTTT
CASSSQGASTDTQYF
>-|TRBJ1-5|-|13|TRBV7-2
TGTGCCAGCAGCTCCTGGGGCGGTCAGCCCCAGCATTTT
CASSSWGGQPQHF
>-|TRBJ1-4|TRBD1|18|TRBV5-1
TGCGCCAGCACCGCGGGGGACAGGGTAAACCCAACTAATGAAAAACTGTTTTTT
CASTAGDRVNPTNEKLFF
>-|TRBJ1-5|TRBD1|14|TRBV6-6
TGTGCCAGCAGTCGAGACAGGGACAATCAGCCCCAGCATTTT
CASSRDRDNQPQHF
>-|TRBJ2-2|TRBD2|17|TRBV7-8
TGTGCCAGCAGCTTAACTAGGGCTTCTGGGAGGGCCGGGGAGCTGTTTTTT
CASSLTRASGRAGELFF
>once|TRBJ1-1|-|15|TRBV19
TGTGCCAGTCGGACAACTCAGGGTACCGGCACTGAAGCTTTCTTT
CASRTTQGTGTEAFF
>few|TRBJ2-1|-|16|TRBV7-8
TGTGCCAGCAGCTTAGTTCTACAGGGCTCCTACAATGAGCAGTTCTTC
CASSLVLQGSYNEQFF
>-|TRBJ2-2|-|14|TRBV7-2
TGTGCCAGCAGCCCCCGGGAAGTCGGAGGGGAGCTGTTTTTT
CASSPREVGGELFF
>-|TRBJ2-3|TRBD2|16|TRBV5-1
TGCGCCAGCAGCTTGGCTCCGCGGGGGGGCGAAGATACGCAGTATTTT
CASSLAPRGGEDTQYF
>-|TRBJ2-1|-|16|TRBV7-3
TGTGCCAGCAGCTTAACCGTGTCGAGCTCCTACAATGAGCAGTTCTTC
CASSLTVSSSYNEQFF
>-|TRBJ1-4|-|16|TRBV19
TGTGCCAGTAGTAGTCAAGGCGGGGGATGGGAAGAAAAACTGTTTTTT
CASSSQGGGWEEKLFF
>-|TRBJ2-1|-|14|TRBV30
TGTGCCTGGAGTGTAAGGGGATCAGCCAATGAGCAGTTCTTC
CAWSVRGSANEQFF
>few|TRBJ1-2|TRBD1|16|TRBV27
TGTGCCAGCAGTTCCATGCCGGGACAGGGTAACTATGGCTACACCTTC
CASSSMPGQGNYGYTF
>-|TRBJ1-5|TRBD1|15|TRBV7-9
TGTGCCAGCAGCCCCGGGACAGGGGGGGATCAGCCCCAGCATTTT
CASSPGTGGDQPQHF
>-|TRBJ1-2|TRBD1|13|TRBV19
TGTGCCAGTAGTGACCAGGGGGTGGAGGGCTACACCTTC
CASSDQGVEGYTF
>-|TRBJ1-5|-|14|TRBV28
TGTGCCAGCAGTTCGCCGACGGGAATTAAACCCCAGCATTTT
CASSSPTGIKPQHF
>-|TRBJ2-7|TRBD1|13|TRBV19
TGTGCCAGTAGGGCGGGACAGGGGAGGGAGCAGTACTTC
CASRAGQGREQYF
>many|TRBJ2-3|-|12|TRBV11-2
TGTGCCAGCAGCTTCTACACAGATACGCAGTATTTT
CASSFYTDTQYF
>-|TRBJ2-2|TRBD2|15|TRBV15
TGTGCCACCAGCGGCGGCGGGAGGTTTACCGGGGAGCTGCTTTTT
CATSGGGRFTGELLF
>-|TRBJ1-4|-|14|TRBV7-8
TGTGCCAGCAGCCCACAGGGCCTTAATGAAAAACTGTTTTTT
CASSPQGLNEKLFF
>-|TRBJ1-2|-|14|TRBV29-1
TGCAGCGTTGCCGATCATCAGGTGGGGAGTGGCTACACCTTC
CSVADHQVGSGYTF
>-|TRBJ2-3|TRBD1|15|TRBV5-1
TGCGCCAGCAGCTTGGCGGGACAGGGCACAGATACGCAGTATTTT
CASSLAGQGTDTQYF
>-|TRBJ2-5|TRBD1|12|TRBV29-1
TGCAGCGTCAGGACAGGGAAAGAGACCCAGTACTTC
CSVRTGKETQYF
>few|TRBJ1-2|-|15|TRBV19
TGTGCCAGTAGTACTATCGACAGTTCTAACTATGGCTACACCTTC
CASSTIDSSNYGYTF
>-|TRBJ1-1|-|14|TRBV5-8
TGTGCCAGCAGTCCGGGACACCGGAACACTGAAGCTTTCTTT
CASSPGHRNTEAFF
>-|TRBJ1-1|TRBD1|16|TRBV5-1
TGCGCCAGCAGCACCGCCCGGGACAGGGTCGGCACTGAAGCTTTCTTT
CASSTARDRVGTEAFF
>-|TRBJ2-7|TRBD1|14|TRBV30
TGTGCCTGGGGTGGAGTACAGGGGGCGGCCGAGCAGTACTTC
CAWGGVQGAAEQYF
>-|TRBJ2-4|TRBD2|18|TRBV30
TGTGCCTGGAACTCTGGGGCAGGAGGGAGGGTAGCCAAAAACATTCAGTACTTC
CAWNSGAGGRVAKNIQYF
>-|TRBJ1-4|-|13|TRBV18
TGTGCCAGCTCACGGGCAGACAATGAAAAACTGTTTTTT
CASSRADNEKLFF
>-|TRBJ2-7|TRBD1|15|TRBV2
TGTGCCAGCAGTGCCCGGACAGGGGGCAAGGGCGAGCAGTACTTC
CASSARTGGKGEQYF
>few|TRBJ1-2|-|16|TRBV6-5
TGTGCCAGCAGTTACGGGGTCGTGGGGGGAATTAATGGCTACACCTTC
CASSYGVVGGINGYTF
>-|TRBJ2-1|-|15|TRBV28
TGTGCCAGCAGAAGACAGGAAGCGGGGTACAATGAGCAGTTCTTC
CASRRQEAGYNEQFF
>few|TRBJ1-4|TRBD1|13|TRBV10-3
TGTGCCATCAGGGGGACAGGGAATGAAAAACTGTTTTTT
CAIRGTGNEKLFF
>-|TRBJ1-1|-|12|TRBV5-1
TGCGCCAGTGGCGACAGAGGCACTGAAGCTTTCTTT
CASGDRGTEAFF
>-|TRBJ2-7|-|12|TRBV6-2/TRBV6-3
TGTGCCAGCAGCCCCCAGGTGTACGAGCAGTACTTC
CASSPQVYEQYF
>-|TRBJ2-5|-|14|TRBV19
TGTGCCAGTAGTATCACAGGTTTCCAAGAGACCCAGTACTTC
CASSITGFQETQYF
>-|TRBJ1-4|TRBD1|15|TRBV5-1
TGCGCCAGCAGCTTTTGGCAGGGGGCAAGTGAAAAACTGTTTTTT
CASSFWQGASEKLFF
>-|TRBJ1-3|-|12|TRBV12-3/TRBV12-4
TGTGCCAGCAGCCAAGGGGAAGACACCATATATTTT
CASSQGEDTIYF
>-|TRBJ1-5|-|14|TRBV21-1
TGTGCCAGCAGCACTTGGGACTGCAATCAGCCCCAGCATTTT
CASSTWDCNQPQHF
>few|TRBJ2-4|TRBD2|13|TRBV4-2
TGTGCCAGCAGCCAAGATAGAAGCGGGGGACGGTACTTC
CASSQDRSGGRYF
>-|TRBJ1-2|-|12|TRBV6-4
TGTGCCAGCAGGATGGGACACCAACTCGAACTCTTC
CASRMGHQLELF
>-|TRBJ2-2|TRBD2|13|TRBV28
TGTGCCGAGGCTGGCGGGAGGTCCGGGGAGCTGTTTTTT
CAEAGGRSGELFF
>-|TRBJ2-2|-|13|TRBV12-3/TRBV12-4
TGTGCCAGCAGGACCCGCGGGGCCGGGGAGCTGTTTTTT
CASRTRGAGELFF
>-|TRBJ1-2|-|15|TRBV9
TGTGCCAGCAGCTCTCAGACATCAGGGGTCTATGGCTACACCTTC
CASSSQTSGVYGYTF
>-|TRBJ1-2|TRBD1|14|TRBV19
TGTGCCAGTCTACAGGGGGCGGTTGGCTATGGCTACACCTTC
CASLQGAVGYGYTF
>few|TRBJ2-4|-|20|TRBV6-2/TRBV6-3
TGTGCCAGCAGCTATGGCTCTACCCCATCCATAGCCATAGCCAAAAACATTCAGTACTTC
CASSYGSTPSIAIAKNIQYF
>once|TRBJ2-7|-|14|TRBV7-2
TGTGCCAGCAGCTTACCTTCGCGGTCCTACGAGCAGTACTTC
CASSLPSRSYEQYF
>-|TRBJ2-7|TRBD1|15|TRBV10-3
TGTGCCATCAGTGGGACGGACAGGGGGTCGAACGAGCAGTACTTC
CAISGTDRGSNEQYF
>-|TRBJ1-1|-|14|TRBV5-6
TGCGCCAGCAGCCCGGGGGGGGTGGACACTGAAGCTTTCTTT
CASSPGGVDTEAFF
>-|TRBJ1-4|TRBD1|15|TRBV5-5
TGTGCCAGCAGCCTTCCTTCAGGGGGCAGCGAAAAACTGTTTTTT
CASSLPSGGSEKLFF
>-|TRBJ2-2|-|15|TRBV2
TGTGCCAGCAGTGAACTGGCTAGCTGGGCCGGGGAGCTGTTTTTT
CASSELASWAGELFF
>many|TRBJ2-1|TRBD2|15|TRBV10-2
TGCGCCAGCAGTTTACTAGCGGGAGGATTCAATGAGCAGTTCTTC
CASSLLAGGFNEQFF
>-|TRBJ1-1|-|14|TRBV27
TGTGCCAGCAGTCGGACAGTAAGGAGCACTGAAGCTTTCTTT
CASSRTVRSTEAFF